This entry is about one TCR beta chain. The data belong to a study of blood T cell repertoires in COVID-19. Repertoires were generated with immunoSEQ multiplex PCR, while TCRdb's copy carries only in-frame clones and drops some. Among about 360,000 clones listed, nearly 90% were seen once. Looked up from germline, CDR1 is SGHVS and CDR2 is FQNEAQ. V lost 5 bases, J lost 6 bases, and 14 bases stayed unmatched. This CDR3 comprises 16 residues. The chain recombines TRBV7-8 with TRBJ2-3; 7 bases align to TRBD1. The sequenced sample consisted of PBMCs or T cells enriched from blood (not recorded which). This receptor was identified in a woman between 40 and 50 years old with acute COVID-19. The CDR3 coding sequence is TGTGCCAGCAGCGAACCGACCGGGACAGCCGACGATACGCAGTATTTT. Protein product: CASSEPTGTADDTQYF.